The clone carrying this T cell receptor (beta chain) was counted between two and nine times. Its antigen is unknown. The data belong to a study of CD8 T cells in ankylosing spondylitis. Study-level results: In ankylosing spondylitis patients, matched synovial fluid reportedly showed significant enrichment of disease-linked clones. Among TCR beta sequences, a motif of eight highly homologous variants appeared characteristic of ankylosing spondylitis blood. Earlier reports found some motif variants in synovial fluid and blood in reactive arthritis.

5'-RACE, quantitative and with molecular barcodes, yielded the TCR beta libraries. TCRdb re-analysed the 5' RACE reads in MiXCR, keeping a single row per CDR3 protein. The table lists some 700,000 distinct CDR3 sequences, around 17% of them singletons. The specimen sequenced was blood, either unsorted or a sorted T cell fraction (not recorded which). The receptor's source is a male donor with ankylosing spondylitis.

CDR3 sequence reads: CASSRTSGRQETQYF. The CDR3, as DNA: TGTGCCAGCAGTCGTACTAGCGGGAGACAAGAGACCCAGTACTTC. The rearrangement uses TRBV6-2 or TRBV6-3 and TRBJ2-5; 11 bases fit TRBD2. Germline V gene lookup returns CDR1 MNHEY and CDR2 SVGEGT. V was clipped by 5 bases and J by 2 bases; unmatched bases: 4. The CDR3 extends over 15 amino acids.